The TCR beta chain under discussion was sequenced for a study of blood T cell repertoires in COVID-19. Study in general: PBMCs, B-cell-depleted T cells, or T cells provided the cDNA or gDNA that made up the material.

The sample holds one count of this clone. At the DNA level, this CDR3 is encoded by other sequences in the same sample as well. V was clipped by 1 base and J by 5 bases, with 5 bases between them. This CDR3 has 13 amino acids. TCRdb's copy holds only in-frame clones and misses some; the assay was immunoSEQ multiplex PCR. The sample contains 90,000 to 150,000 clones, about 83% of which appear only once. The sequence derives from a man aged 55-75 years with acute or convalescent COVID-19. V is TRBV12-3 or TRBV12-4 and J is TRBJ2-2; D uncertain. The material sequenced was peripheral blood. CDR3 DNA sequence: TGTGCCAGCAGTTTAGGCGGAACCGGGGAGCTGTTTTTT. Protein sequence: CASSLGGTGELFF.